This passage covers 17 T cell receptor beta chains from one sample sequenced in a study of shared clonotypes between healthy human individuals. Sequenced by immunoSEQ multiplex PCR; TCRdb stores in-frame clones only, minus some. The repertoire includes around 100,000 clones, under 70% of them detected once, and 35% to 55% sits in the top ten. The specimen was memory CD8+ T cells sorted from blood. Sample subset: CD45RO+ cells pooled with CCR7-negative TemRA cells. These receptors were collected from a man between 25 and 39 years old in good health.

V and J are TRBV5-6 and TRBJ1-1; no reliable D call. Germline V gives CDR1 SGHDT, CDR2 YYEEEE. V lost 1 base, J lost 2 bases, and 6 bases lay in between. CDR3 size: 13 residues. The CDR3 nucleotides are TGTGCCAGCAGCTTGCATGGAAACACTGAAGCTTTCTTT. It yields the protein CASSLHGNTEAFF.

The rearrangement uses TRBV5-1 and TRBJ2-7; 9 bases match TRBD1. The CDR3 has 15 residues. Germline trimming cut 4 bases from V and 6 bases from J; bases unmatched to any gene: 11. Per germline, CDR1 SGHRS and CDR2 YFSETQ. This chain's CDR3 is CASSPREQGASEQYF. The CDR3 DNA is TGCGCCAGCAGCCCTAGGGAACAGGGGGCAAGCGAGCAGTACTTC.

This sequence joins TRBV5-6 and TRBJ2-1; possible D gene TRBD2, 6 bases. Germline loops: CDR1 SGHDT, CDR2 YYEEEE. V lost 2 bases and J 8 bases, leaving 11 bases between the germline ends. There are 13 residues in the CDR3. The CDR3 region is CASSLTSSHEQFF. The CDR3 DNA reads as TGTGCCAGCAGCTTAACTAGCTCCCATGAGCAGTTCTTC.

The J gene is TRBJ1-1, the V gene TRBV7-2; D not resolved. The CDR3 has 13 amino acids. The germline CDR1 and CDR2 sequences are SGHTA and FQGNSA. Trimming took 8 bases from V and 1 from J, leaving 11 bases between them. CDR3 bases: TGTGCCAGCCGAACAACGAGGAACACTGAAGCTTTCTTT. Its translation is CASRTTRNTEAFF.

This clone showed up many times. CDR3: CASSVDTAGTSYEQYF. Written as DNA, the CDR3 is TGTGCCAGCAGCGTAGATACGGCCGGGACTAGCTACGAGCAGTACTTC. The rearrangement joins TRBV9 to TRBJ2-7; 8 bases match TRBD2. This CDR3 spans 16 amino acids. Germline CDR1 reads SGDLS; CDR2 reads YYNGEE. The ends lost 0 bases at V and 3 bases at J; junction bases unmatched: 8.

The sample holds one count of this clone. V usage is TRBV27 and J usage is TRBJ2-1; no reliable D call. Trimming shortened V by 0 bases and J by 9 bases, and 9 bases separated the two germline ends. The CDR3 loop spans 13 amino acids. The germline CDR1 and CDR2 sequences are MNHEY and SMNVEV (reference sequence). The CDR3 is CASSLSGTGEQFF. CDR3 DNA sequence: TGTGCCAGCAGTTTATCGGGAACCGGTGAGCAGTTCTTC.

This clone occurred many times. The gene calls are TRBV6-1 and TRBJ1-5; unclear D gene. The length of the CDR3 is 14 residues. The germline V and J ends were trimmed by 6 bases and 10 bases, with 19 bases remaining between them. The germline V gene encodes CDR1 MNHNS and CDR2 SASEGT. The DNA for the CDR3 is TGTGCCAGCAGCGACACTGCGGCAGCCAGCCCCCAGCATTTT. Translated, it gives CASSDTAAASPQHF.

In nucleotides, the CDR3 is TGTGCCAGCAGTAAAGTCATCGGGCAGGGAGGGAATGAGCAGTTCTTC. Its protein product is CASSKVIGQGGNEQFF. The J gene is TRBJ2-1, the V gene TRBV6-1; 7 positions match TRBD2. The trim removed 5 bases at V and 7 bases at J, leaving 14 bases unmatched. Germline CDR1 MNHNS, CDR2 SASEGT. There are 16 residues in the CDR3.

The chain is built from TRBV7-9 and TRBJ2-1, with D possibly TRBD1 on 6 matching bases. The germline V gene has CDR1 SEHNR and CDR2 FQNEAQ (reference sequence). CDR3 size: 14 residues. Trimming pared 8 bases from V and 4 bases from J, leaving 15 bases between. CDR3 amino acids: CASSIFQGYNEQFF. In DNA form, the CDR3 reads TGTGCCAGCTCGATTTTCCAGGGGTACAATGAGCAGTTCTTC.

This clone was seen only a few times. This chain joins TRBV13 and TRBJ2-1, with 8 bases identical to TRBD1. The CDR3 has 14 amino acids. Per the germline V gene, CDR1 is PRHDT and CDR2 is FYEKMQ (reference sequence). Trimming took 2 bases from V and 8 from J; bases not matched to a gene: 5. The CDR3 bases are TGTGCCAGCAGCTTATACAGGGGGAGCCATGAGCAGTTCTTC. It codes for CASSLYRGSHEQFF.

The chain joins TRBV29-1 to TRBJ2-1; D possibly uses TRBD1 or TRBD2 (6 bases each). Germline assignment: CDR1 SQVTM and CDR2 ANQGSEA. V was shortened by 6 bases and J by 4 bases, with 13 bases between the two germline ends. The CDR3 sequence is 13 residues long. In DNA form, the CDR3 reads TGCAGCGTGCAAGGGGGGATATACAATGAGCAGTTCTTC. Its protein is CSVQGGIYNEQFF.

V is TRBV27 and J is TRBJ2-2; 10 nucleotides align to TRBD2. CDR1 MNHEY and CDR2 SMNVEV come from the germline V gene (reference sequence). The CDR3 consists of 18 residues. J was trimmed by 0 bases and V by 9 bases; bases with no gene match: 13. The CDR3 DNA reads TGTGCCAGAGTCTCCGGGGCTAGCGGGAGTTCGAACACCGGGGAGCTGTTTTTT. This encodes CARVSGASGSSNTGELFF.

V gene TRBV15 combines with J gene TRBJ2-1, with 15 bases matching TRBD2. The CDR3 runs 21 residues. The V segment lost 4 bases and the J segment 7 bases; nucleotides outside the gene matches: 20. Per germline, CDR1 LNHNV and CDR2 YYDKDF (reference sequence). In DNA form, the CDR3 reads TGTGCCACCAGCAACCACGGACGGGGCCCGGGACTAGCGGGAGGTTGGAATGAGCAGTTCTTC. Protein sequence: CATSNHGRGPGLAGGWNEQFF.

In this sample, this clone turned up a few times. The chain carries TRBV2 and TRBJ2-1; the match to TRBD2 covers 8 bases. The V and J ends lost 2 bases and 5 bases, in that order; junction bases with no gene match: 5. Germline V gene sequence: CDR1 SNHLY, CDR2 FYNNEI. The length of the CDR3 is 15 residues. The DNA for the CDR3 is TGTGCCAGCAGTGAAACTACTAGCGGTCACAATGAGCAGTTCTTC. Translation: CASSETTSGHNEQFF.

V is TRBV28 and J is TRBJ1-2; 8 bases map to TRBD1. J was trimmed by 3 bases and V by 3 bases; bases with no gene match: 9. Germline-derived CDR1 and CDR2 are MDHEN and SYDVKM. This CDR3 comprises 16 residues. CDR3 region: CASSFGTGDSYYGYTF. The CDR3 bases are TGTGCCAGCAGTTTTGGGACAGGTGATTCCTACTATGGCTACACCTTC.

The chain employs TRBV5-5 and TRBJ1-1; no definite D call. Germline CDR1 reads SGHKS; CDR2 reads YYEKEE (reference sequence). V was pared by 0 bases and J by 11 bases, with 11 bases between. This CDR3 contains 12 residues. The CDR3 coding sequence is TGTGCCAGCAGCTTGGCACTGAGTGGGGCTTTCTTT. This gives the protein CASSLALSGAFF.

The chain employs TRBV15 and TRBJ1-2; TRBD1 aligns across 8 bases. The V gene end was trimmed by 1 base and the J gene end by 3 bases; junction bases not matched to a gene: 10. The CDR3 extends over 17 amino acids. The germline gives CDR1 LNHNV, CDR2 YYDKDF (reference sequence). CDR3 in DNA: TGTGCCACCAGCAGAGGGACAGGGAGTCACCTCGACTATGGCTACACCTTC. This gives the protein CATSRGTGSHLDYGYTF.